These 22 T cell receptor beta chains were all obtained from the same sample, sequenced in a study of cytotoxic CD8 clonotypes in ibrutinib-treated CLL. Sequenced by immunoSEQ multiplex PCR; TCRdb stores in-frame clones only, minus some. The sample shows fewer than 35,000 clones, around three quarters of them seen only once. Specimen: PBMCs, collected after 24 months of ibrutinib treatment. The receptors here all came from a human donor with chronic lymphocytic leukemia.

The genes are TRBV6-5 and TRBJ2-3, with D possibly matching TRBD2 (5 bases). CDR1 MNHEY and CDR2 SVGAGI come from the germline V gene. Trimming left V 5 bases short and J 4 bases short, with 16 bases between. The CDR3 is 15 amino acids. The CDR3 reads CASSNGRLAPDTQYF. The CDR3 coding sequence is TGTGCCAGCAGTAACGGACGATTAGCGCCAGATACGCAGTATTTT.

V and J are TRBV6-5 and TRBJ2-2; possibly TRBD1 for D (6 bases). Trimming took 5 bases from V and 1 from J, leaving 11 bases between them. Germline V gene data show CDR1 as MNHEY and CDR2 as SVGAGI. The CDR3 sequence is 15 residues long. The CDR3 nucleotides are TGTGCCAGCAGTGCGGGCAGGGGGAACACCGGGGAGCTGTTTTTT. Protein: CASSAGRGNTGELFF.

CDR3 DNA sequence: TGTGCCAGCGGATTGGATACGCAGTATTTT. Its protein product is CASGLDTQYF. The V call is TRBV9, the J call TRBJ2-3; D is unresolved. Between the trimmed V and J ends, which lost 7 bases and 6 bases, there was a span of 6 bases. The germline V gene encodes CDR1 SGDLS and CDR2 YYNGEE. The length of the CDR3 is 10 residues.

This clone has just one count. The chain uses TRBV11-2 and TRBJ1-2, with no clear D. Deletions cut 2 bases from V and 0 bases from J, with 13 bases between. The CDR3 extends over 16 amino acids. The germline V gene has CDR1 SGHAT and CDR2 FQNNGV. CDR3 sequence (DNA): TGTGCCAGCAGCTTAATGGGTCCAGTGGCTAACTATGGCTACACCTTC. Its translation is CASSLMGPVANYGYTF.

This chain links TRBV13 with TRBJ2-2; weak D call: TRBD1 (5 bases). This CDR3 contains 11 residues. The germline V gene has CDR1 PRHDT and CDR2 FYEKMQ (reference sequence). V was trimmed by 5 bases and J by 7 bases, leaving 5 bases between them. The CDR3 DNA sequence: TGTGCCAGCAGCAGGGGCGGGGAGCTGTTTTTT. It translates to CASSRGGELFF.

This chain connects TRBV7-9 to TRBJ1-6; D is unresolved. CDR3 length: 13 residues. Germline CDR1 reads SEHNR; CDR2 reads FQNEAQ (reference sequence). Trimming left V 7 bases short and J 9 bases short, with 13 bases between. The CDR3 reads CASTDRTTSPLHF. The CDR3 nucleotides are TGTGCCAGCACCGACCGCACGACTTCACCCCTCCACTTT. The variable domain in full, with the rest retrieved from reference TRBV7-9 and TRBJ1-6, is DTGVSQNPRHKITKRGQNVTFRCDPISEHNRLYWYRQTLGQGPEFLTYFQNEAQLEKSRLLSDRFSAERPKGSFSTLEIQRTEQGDSAMYLCASTDRTTSPLHFGNGTRLTVT.

The rearrangement uses TRBV7-2 and TRBJ1-1; D is perhaps TRBD1 (5 bases). The V end was cut by 5 bases, the J end by 3 bases, with 7 bases between. The germline V gene has CDR1 SGHTA and CDR2 FQGNSA. The CDR3 sequence is 12 residues long. CDR3 sequence (DNA): TGTGCCAGCAGCCGACAGCACACTGAAGCTTTCTTT. Translation: CASSRQHTEAFF.

J is TRBJ1-5 and V is TRBV21-1; the D segment call TRBD1 is taken from the table without a DNA check. TRBV21-1 is a recognized pseudogene. This CDR3 region has 16 residues. In DNA form, the CDR3 reads TGTGCCAGCAGCCCCCCTCTCTTGGGCCCCAATCAGCCCCAGCATTTT. This gives the protein CASSPPLLGPNQPQHF.

The chain is built from TRBV5-1 and TRBJ2-5; D gene uncertain. There are 12 residues in the CDR3. The germline gives CDR1 SGHRS, CDR2 YFSETQ. V was clipped by 4 bases and J by 5 bases, with 9 bases between them. The CDR3 spells CASSRTTETQYF. The CDR3, as DNA: TGCGCCAGCAGCCGGACCACCGAGACCCAGTACTTC.

The chain couples TRBV28 to TRBJ1-3; tentative D call: TRBD1 (6 bases). V was pared by 6 bases and J by 2 bases, with 11 bases between. There are 14 residues in the CDR3. Germline CDR1 and CDR2: MDHEN and SYDVKM. CDR3 loop: CASSQGIAGNTIYF. CDR3 DNA sequence: TGTGCCAGCAGCCAGGGGATAGCTGGAAACACCATATATTTT.

This clone was detected many times. Here the CDR3 reads CASSSLDSDSVNGYTF. Here the CDR3 DNA reads TGTGCCAGCAGTTCTTTGGACAGCGACTCAGTTAATGGCTACACCTTC. The chain combines TRBV6-5 with TRBJ1-2; perhaps TRBD1 as D (6 bases). V gave up 4 bases and J gave up 6 bases, with 21 bases separating them. The CDR3 runs to 16 residues. Germline V gives CDR1 MNHEY, CDR2 SVGAGI.

This clone was observed once. The chain links TRBV5-1 to TRBJ2-7; 7 bases fit TRBD1. V was pared by 4 bases and J by 1 base, with 8 bases of the junction left unmatched. The germline V gene encodes CDR1 SGHRS and CDR2 YFSETQ. CDR3 length: 15 amino acids. The CDR3 sequence: CASSPWAGGSYEQYF. CDR3 coding DNA: TGCGCCAGCAGCCCCTGGGCAGGGGGTTCCTACGAGCAGTACTTC.

The V call is TRBV7-3, the J call TRBJ2-3; TRBD2 matches at 7 bases. V gave up 5 bases and J gave up 0 bases; unmatched junction bases: 5. This CDR3 is 15 amino acids long. The germline CDR1 and CDR2 sequences are SGHTA and FQGTGA. The CDR3 nucleotides are TGTGCCAGCAGCCCCGCCGGGGGGAGCACAGATACGCAGTATTTT. This codes for CASSPAGGSTDTQYF.

This clone is deemed medium-sized. The chain carries TRBV30 and TRBJ2-5; D not resolved. The V and J ends lost 0 bases and 2 bases respectively, with 4 bases between them. The CDR3 is made up of 12 amino acids. Looked up from germline, CDR1 is GTSNPN and CDR2 is SVGIG (reference sequence). Written as DNA, the CDR3 is TGTGCCTGGAGTGTCGGGCAAGAGACCCAGTACTTC. Translated: CAWSVGQETQYF. The entire variable domain, with the rest obtained from reference TRBV30 and TRBJ2-5, is as follows: SQTIHQWPATLVQPVGSPLSLECTVEGTSNPNLYWYRQAAGRGLQLLFYSVGIGQISSEVPQNLSASRPQDRQFILSSKKLLLSDSGFYLCAWSVGQETQYFGPGTRLLVL.

V usage is TRBV4-3 and J usage is TRBJ1-4; possible D gene TRBD1, 5 bases. The CDR3 covers 14 residues. Trimming pared 0 bases from V and 8 bases from J, leaving 10 bases between. Germline CDR1 LGHNA, CDR2 YSLEER. In nucleotides, the CDR3 is TGCGCCAGCAGCCAAGAGGGGGTGGGCGAAAAACTGTTTTTT. Encoded protein: CASSQEGVGEKLFF.

The chain is built from TRBV30 and TRBJ1-4; no clear D. Trimming took off 3 bases at V and 0 bases at J, with 14 bases between the two ends. CDR1 GTSNPN and CDR2 SVGIG come from the germline V gene (reference sequence). There are 16 residues in the CDR3. The CDR3 is CAWRRPDPATNEKLFF. CDR3 DNA sequence: TGTGCCTGGAGGCGCCCAGATCCGGCAACTAATGAAAAACTGTTTTTT. Together with reference TRBV30 and TRBJ1-4, the CDR3 gives the full variable domain: SQTIHQWPATLVQPVGSPLSLECTVEGTSNPNLYWYRQAAGRGLQLLFYSVGIGQISSEVPQNLSASRPQDRQFILSSKKLLLSDSGFYLCAWRRPDPATNEKLFFGSGTQLSVL.

V usage is TRBV6-6 and J usage is TRBJ1-2; D not certain. The CDR3 length is 13 residues. V dropped 2 bases and J dropped 8 bases, with 12 bases sitting between them. The germline V gene encodes CDR1 MNHNY and CDR2 SVGAGI (reference sequence). CDR3: CASSYGPGGGYTF. Here the CDR3 DNA reads TGTGCCAGCAGTTACGGTCCAGGTGGCGGCTACACCTTC.

The gene calls are TRBV10-1 and TRBJ2-1, with D perhaps assigned TRBD1 or TRBD2 (5 bases each). Germline lookup yields CDR1 WNHNN and CDR2 SYGVQD (reference sequence). This CDR3 is 13 amino acids long. Trimming took 2 bases from V and 8 from J, leaving 10 bases between them. For the CDR3, the DNA is TGCGCCAGCAGTGAGGGGGGTAGGGATGAGCAGTTCTTC. It encodes CASSEGGRDEQFF.

The chain uses TRBV28 and TRBJ1-2; TRBD1 matches 9 bases. After removal of 5 bases from V and 8 bases from J, the junction contained 15 bases not matched to a gene. This CDR3 contains 16 residues. Germline V gene data show CDR1 as MDHEN and CDR2 as SYDVKM. CDR3 in amino acids: CASSTATGGVRWGYTF. CDR3 DNA sequence: TGTGCCAGCAGTACCGCCACAGGGGGCGTCCGCTGGGGCTACACCTTC.

The V call is TRBV7-3, the J call TRBJ2-7; a possible D gene is TRBD2 (5 bases). CDR3 size: 13 residues. V was pared by 5 bases and J by 6 bases, with 14 bases between. Germline V gene sequence: CDR1 SGHTA, CDR2 FQGTGA. The CDR3 is CASSIAGWGEQYF. CDR3 coding DNA: TGTGCCAGCAGCATCGCGGGTTGGGGCGAGCAGTACTTC.

The genes are TRBV19 and TRBJ2-3, with TRBD1 identical over 8 bases. Trimming took 4 bases from V and 3 from J; bases not matched to a gene: 6. Germline CDR1 LNHDA, CDR2 SQIVND (reference sequence). The CDR3 spans 15 residues. Written as DNA, the CDR3 is TGTGCCAGTAGTACCCCAAGACAGGGGACAGATACGCAGTATTTT. Residues: CASSTPRQGTDTQYF.

The chain links TRBV9 to TRBJ2-7; perhaps TRBD1 as D (8 bases). CDR1 is SGDLS and CDR2 is YYNGEE in the germline V gene. This CDR3 has 16 amino acids. Trimming stripped 0 bases from V and 2 bases from J, with 15 bases between. The CDR3 DNA reads TGTGCCAGCAGCGTAGGGGGACAGGCGGGGGCCTACGAGCAGTACTTC. Translation: CASSVGGQAGAYEQYF.